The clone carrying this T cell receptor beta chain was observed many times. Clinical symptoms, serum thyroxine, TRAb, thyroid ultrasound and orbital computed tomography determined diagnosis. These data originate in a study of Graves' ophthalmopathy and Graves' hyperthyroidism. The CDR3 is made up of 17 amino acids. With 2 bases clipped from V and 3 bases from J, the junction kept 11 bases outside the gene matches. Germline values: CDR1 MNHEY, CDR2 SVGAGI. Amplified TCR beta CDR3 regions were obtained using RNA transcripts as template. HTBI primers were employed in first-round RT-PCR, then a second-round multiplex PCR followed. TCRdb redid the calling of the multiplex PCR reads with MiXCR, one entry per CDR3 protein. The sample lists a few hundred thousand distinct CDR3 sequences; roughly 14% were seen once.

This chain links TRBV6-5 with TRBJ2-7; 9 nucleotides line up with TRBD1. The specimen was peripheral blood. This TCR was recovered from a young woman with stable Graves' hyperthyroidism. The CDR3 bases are TGTGCCAGCAGTTACCCGCTCCGGGACAGGGTTTTCTACGAGCAGTACTTC. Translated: CASSYPLRDRVFYEQYF.